Below, 17 T cell receptor beta chains from the same sample are listed, as sequenced in a study of OX40 agonist ivuxolimab in advanced cancers. The method was immunoSEQ multiplex PCR; TCRdb's version includes in-frame clones alone and lacks a portion of them. Counted here are about 40,000 clones, around four fifths occurring once; the ten biggest clones make up 39%. The input for sequencing was CD4+ or CD8+ T cells sorted from blood, taken in a trial of the OX40 agonist ivuxolimab. These receptors all stem from an adult with an advanced solid tumor such as melanoma, head and neck, liver or kidney cancer.

The rearrangement uses TRBV18 and TRBJ2-7; 7 bases agree with TRBD2. The CDR3 loop spans 18 amino acids. V lost 2 bases, J lost 1 base, and 14 bases stayed unmatched. Germline-derived CDR1 and CDR2 are KGHSH and LQKENI. CDR3 in amino acids: CASSPSLADPRWSYEQYF. DNA of the CDR3: TGTGCCAGCTCACCATCGCTAGCGGACCCCCGGTGGTCCTACGAGCAGTACTTC.

This clone was recorded only once. The chain couples TRBV5-1 to TRBJ2-1, with 10 bases that match TRBD2. CDR1 and CDR2 (germline): SGHRS, YFSETQ. The CDR3 covers 15 residues. V shed 1 base, J shed 3 bases, and the junction held 1 base outside the gene matches. The CDR3 coding sequence is TGCGCCAGCAGCTTGCTAGCGGGGGACTACAATGAGCAGTTCTTC. Protein: CASSLLAGDYNEQFF.

The chain recombines TRBV4-1 with TRBJ2-2, with 7 bases identical to TRBD1. The length of the CDR3 is 14 residues. J gave up 5 bases and V 4 bases, and 4 bases lay outside the gene matches. Germline V gene sequence: CDR1 MGHRA, CDR2 YSYEKL. This CDR3 is CASSLAGGTGELFF. The CDR3 region has the DNA TGCGCCAGCAGCCTCGCAGGGGGAACCGGGGAGCTGTTTTTT.

This chain joins TRBV14 and TRBJ2-5; tentative D call: TRBD2 (6 bases). V was shortened by 0 bases and J by 4 bases, with 21 bases between the two germline ends. From germline, CDR1 is SGHDN and CDR2 FVKESK. This CDR3 has 18 amino acids. CDR3 nucleotides: TGTGCCAGCAGCCAAGAATGGGGTTTGAGCGGGCCTAGAGAGACCCAGTACTTC. Its protein is CASSQEWGLSGPRETQYF.

The rearrangement joins TRBV9 to TRBJ2-4; maybe TRBD2 (6 bases). V was trimmed by 4 bases and J by 9 bases, leaving 14 bases between them. Germline CDR1 reads SGDLS; CDR2 reads YYNGEE. The CDR3 has 13 residues. As DNA, the CDR3 is TGTGCCAGCAGCTACGATAGCGGTGGCATTCAGTACTTC. This codes for CASSYDSGGIQYF. The whole variable domain, filled in from reference TRBV9 and TRBJ2-4, reads DSGVTQTPKHLITATGQRVTLRCSPRSGDLSVYWYQQSLDQGLQFLIQYYNGEERAKGNILERFSAQQFPDLHSELNLSSLELGDSALYFCASSYDSGGIQYFGAGTRLSVL.

The V call is TRBV18, the J call TRBJ1-1; D not certain. CDR1 and CDR2 from the germline V gene are KGHSH and LQKENI. With 0 bases removed from V and 1 base from J, the gap between germline ends came to 6 bases. CDR3 size: 14 residues. The CDR3: CASSPPGRNTEAFF. As DNA, the CDR3 is TGTGCCAGCTCACCACCAGGCCGGAACACTGAAGCTTTCTTT.

The V call is TRBV14, the J call TRBJ1-2; tentatively, D is TRBD1 (5 bases). V lost 6 bases to trimming and J lost 5 bases, with 13 bases between them. This CDR3 has 13 amino acids. CDR1 SGHDN and CDR2 FVKESK come from the germline V gene. The DNA of the CDR3 is TGTGCCAGCAGTCCGGGGCTACAGTATGGCTACACCTTC. It codes for CASSPGLQYGYTF.

The chain has TRBV6-4 and TRBJ1-1; unclear D gene. Per the germline V gene, CDR1 is MRHNA and CDR2 is SNTAGT. The CDR3 totals 14 residues. V gave up 8 bases and J gave up 5 bases, with 18 bases separating them. The CDR3 coding sequence is TGTGCCAGCTACCTACTGAGCCGCGGAACTGAAGCTTTCTTT. It yields the protein CASYLLSRGTEAFF.

This chain connects TRBV4-1 to TRBJ2-7; D is ambiguous. V was trimmed by 6 bases and J by 0 bases, leaving 18 bases between them. The CDR3 consists of 16 residues. Germline-derived CDR1 and CDR2 are MGHRA and YSYEKL. CDR3 sequence reads: CASSRTAMGFSYEQYF. The CDR3 nucleotides read TGCGCCAGCAGTCGTACAGCGATGGGGTTCTCCTACGAGCAGTACTTC.

The V gene is TRBV28, the J gene TRBJ2-3, with 9 bases aligning to TRBD2. From germline, CDR1 is MDHEN and CDR2 SYDVKM. V shed 4 bases, J shed 2 bases, and the junction held 4 bases outside the gene matches. The CDR3 is 15 amino acids. The CDR3, as DNA: TGTGCCAGCAGTTCTAGCGGGGCTCACACAGATACGCAGTATTTT. Protein: CASSSSGAHTDTQYF.

The V and J genes are TRBV6-1 and TRBJ2-7, with TRBD1 matching 7 bases. Germline assignment: CDR1 MNHNS and CDR2 SASEGT. Unmatched junction bases numbered 4, after V lost 4 bases and J lost 7 bases. The CDR3 is 12 amino acids. The CDR3 nucleotides read TGTGCCAGCAGTGGACAGGGAAAGGAGCAGTACTTC. Amino acids: CASSGQGKEQYF.

This chain joins TRBV5-1 and TRBJ1-1; the D gene is possibly TRBD1 (6 bases). The CDR3 extends over 14 amino acids. Germline values: CDR1 SGHRS, CDR2 YFSETQ. V shed 0 bases and J shed 1 base, with 7 bases lying between them. CDR3 sequence (DNA): TGCGCCAGCAGCTTGGAGGGACAGAACACTGAAGCTTTCTTT. The encoded protein is CASSLEGQNTEAFF.

The J gene is TRBJ1-3, the V gene TRBV7-8; D may be TRBD1 (6 bases). Trimming left V 2 bases short and J 0 bases short, with 14 bases between. Germline V lookup: CDR1 SGHVS, CDR2 FQNEAQ. The length of the CDR3 is 17 residues. CDR3: CASSLLTDRYSGNTIYF. CDR3 bases: TGTGCCAGCAGCTTACTCACCGACAGGTACTCTGGAAACACCATATATTTT.

The chain links TRBV4-1 to TRBJ1-6; a possible D gene is TRBD1 (6 bases). This CDR3 has 14 residues. V was clipped by 3 bases and J by 13 bases, with 16 bases between them. The germline V gene encodes CDR1 MGHRA and CDR2 YSYEKL. The CDR3 is CASSHPGQKIPLHF. CDR3 nucleotides: TGCGCCAGCAGCCACCCCGGACAGAAGATCCCCCTCCACTTT.

This clone was seen a handful of times. The V gene is TRBV6-5, the J gene TRBJ1-5; D may be TRBD1 (5 bases). Trimming pared 6 bases from V and 3 bases from J, leaving 9 bases between. There are 13 residues in the CDR3. The V gene's germline CDR1 is MNHEY and CDR2 SVGAGI. Here the CDR3 reads CASSPDNNQPQHF. The CDR3 DNA sequence: TGTGCCAGCAGCCCGGACAACAATCAGCCCCAGCATTTT.

The V and J genes are TRBV10-1 and TRBJ2-1; 10 bases are shared with TRBD1. V dropped 4 bases and J dropped 16; count of bases not matched to a gene: 7. The CDR3 has 12 amino acids. Germline CDR1 reads WNHNN; CDR2 reads SYGVQD (reference sequence). The CDR3 nucleotides read TGCGCCAGCAGTGGCTGGACAGGGGGTCCCTTCTTC. Encoded protein: CASSGWTGGPFF.

V and J are TRBV6-1 and TRBJ2-4; a weak D match, TRBD1 (6 bases). This CDR3 has 13 amino acids. Germline assignment: CDR1 MNHNS and CDR2 SASEGT. V was cut by 6 bases and J by 9 bases, with 15 bases left in between. The CDR3 DNA reads as TGTGCCAGCAGGAACATACAGGGATCCATTCAGTACTTC. It specifies CASRNIQGSIQYF.